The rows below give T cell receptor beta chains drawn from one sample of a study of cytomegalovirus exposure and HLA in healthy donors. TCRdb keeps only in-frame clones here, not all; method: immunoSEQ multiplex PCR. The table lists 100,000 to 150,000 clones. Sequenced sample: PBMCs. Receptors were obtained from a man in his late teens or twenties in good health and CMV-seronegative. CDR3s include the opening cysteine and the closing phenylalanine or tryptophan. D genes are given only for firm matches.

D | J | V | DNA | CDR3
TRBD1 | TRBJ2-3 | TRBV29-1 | TGCAGCGTTCCAAGGGGGTCAGGGGGTATTGCAGATACGCAGTATTTT | CSVPRGSGGIADTQYF
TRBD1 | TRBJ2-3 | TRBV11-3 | TGTGCCAGCAGCGGGGGGACAGGGTACACAGATACGCAGTATTTT | CASSGGTGYTDTQYF
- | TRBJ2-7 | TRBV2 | TGTGCCAGCAGTACTACCGGCTTCGGCGAGCAGTACTTC | CASSTTGFGEQYF
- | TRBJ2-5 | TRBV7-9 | TGTGCCAGCAGCTTATATCAGGGTCTCATGGAGACCCAGTACTTC | CASSLYQGLMETQYF
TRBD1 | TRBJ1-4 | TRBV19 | TGTGCCAGTAGTGTCGGACAGGGAGGCGAAAAACTGTTTTTT | CASSVGQGGEKLFF
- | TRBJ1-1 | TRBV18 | TGTGCCAGCTCACCTCAGGGGATGAACACTGAAGCTTTCTTT | CASSPQGMNTEAFF
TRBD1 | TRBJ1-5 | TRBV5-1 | TGCGCCAGCAGCTTGGCCGGGACAGCCCATCAGCCCCAGCATTTT | CASSLAGTAHQPQHF
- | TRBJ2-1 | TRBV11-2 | TGTGCCAGCAGCCTCGCGCGGCCTGAGCAGTTCTTC | CASSLARPEQFF
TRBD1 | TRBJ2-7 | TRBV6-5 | TGTGCCAGCAGCAATGACAGGGTGGGAGAGCAGTACTTC | CASSNDRVGEQYF
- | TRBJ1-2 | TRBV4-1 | TGCGCCAGCAGCCAAGAACGCTTTACTCAGGATGGCTACACCTTC | CASSQERFTQDGYTF
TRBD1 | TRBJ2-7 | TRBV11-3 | TGTGCCAGCAGCATAGGACAGGGGAAGTACGAGCAGTACTTC | CASSIGQGKYEQYF
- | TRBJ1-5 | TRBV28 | TGTGCCAGCAGCCTAAGCATGCAGCCCCAGCATTTT | CASSLSMQPQHF
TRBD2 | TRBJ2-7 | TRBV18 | TGTGCCAGCTCACCCTTACAGGGACTAGGGGAGCAGTACTTC | CASSPLQGLGEQYF
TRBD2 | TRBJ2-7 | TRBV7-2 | TGTGCCAGCAGCTTAGGGGTCCTAGCGGGGACAATCAGCGAGCAGTACTTC | CASSLGVLAGTISEQYF
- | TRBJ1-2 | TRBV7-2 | TGTGCCAGCAGCTTATCGTATCGAACTGAGAACTATGGCTACACCTTC | CASSLSYRTENYGYTF
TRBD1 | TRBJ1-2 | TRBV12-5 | TGTGCTAGTGGCAGGACAGGGTACTATGGCTACACCTTC | CASGRTGYYGYTF
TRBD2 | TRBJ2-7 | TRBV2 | TGTGCCAGCAGCGAGACTAGCGGGAGGGCCATCTACGAGCAGTACTTC | CASSETSGRAIYEQYF
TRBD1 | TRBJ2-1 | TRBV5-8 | TGTGCCAGCAGCTCCGACAGGGCTAATGAGCAGTTCTTC | CASSSDRANEQFF
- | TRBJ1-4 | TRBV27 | TGTGCCAGCAGTTTAAACAGGGTTTTGGTGGGAACTAATGAAAAACTGTTTTTT | CASSLNRVLVGTNEKLFF
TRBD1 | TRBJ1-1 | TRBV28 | TGTGCCAGCAGGACGGGACAGGGAAATCCGAACACTGAAGCTTTCTTT | CASRTGQGNPNTEAFF
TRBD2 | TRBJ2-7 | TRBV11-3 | TGTGCCAGCAGCTTAGAAGGTGGAGGGACTAGCGGTACCTACGAGCAGTACTTC | CASSLEGGGTSGTYEQYF
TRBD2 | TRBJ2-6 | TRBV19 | TGTGCCAGTAGTATAGGGGGGAGGGCCAGGGCTGGGGCCAACGTCCTGACTTTC | CASSIGGRARAGANVLTF
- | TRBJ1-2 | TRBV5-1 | TGCGCCAGCAGCTTGGGTCTGGGCATTAAGGATGGCTACACCTTC | CASSLGLGIKDGYTF
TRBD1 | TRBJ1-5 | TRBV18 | TGTGCCAGCTCACCCCCGACAGGGGGGATCAATCAGCCCCAGCATTTT | CASSPPTGGINQPQHF
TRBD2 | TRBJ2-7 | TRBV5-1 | TGCGCCAGCAGCATAGGACTAGCGGGGAAACCCGACGAGCAGTACTTC | CASSIGLAGKPDEQYF
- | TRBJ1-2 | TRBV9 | TGTGCCAGCAGCCAGACAGAATGGTCTGGCTACACCTTC | CASSQTEWSGYTF
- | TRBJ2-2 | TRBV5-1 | TGCGCCAGCAGCTTGGGTCCAACAGCCCTCGCCACCGGGGAGCTGTTTTTT | CASSLGPTALATGELFF